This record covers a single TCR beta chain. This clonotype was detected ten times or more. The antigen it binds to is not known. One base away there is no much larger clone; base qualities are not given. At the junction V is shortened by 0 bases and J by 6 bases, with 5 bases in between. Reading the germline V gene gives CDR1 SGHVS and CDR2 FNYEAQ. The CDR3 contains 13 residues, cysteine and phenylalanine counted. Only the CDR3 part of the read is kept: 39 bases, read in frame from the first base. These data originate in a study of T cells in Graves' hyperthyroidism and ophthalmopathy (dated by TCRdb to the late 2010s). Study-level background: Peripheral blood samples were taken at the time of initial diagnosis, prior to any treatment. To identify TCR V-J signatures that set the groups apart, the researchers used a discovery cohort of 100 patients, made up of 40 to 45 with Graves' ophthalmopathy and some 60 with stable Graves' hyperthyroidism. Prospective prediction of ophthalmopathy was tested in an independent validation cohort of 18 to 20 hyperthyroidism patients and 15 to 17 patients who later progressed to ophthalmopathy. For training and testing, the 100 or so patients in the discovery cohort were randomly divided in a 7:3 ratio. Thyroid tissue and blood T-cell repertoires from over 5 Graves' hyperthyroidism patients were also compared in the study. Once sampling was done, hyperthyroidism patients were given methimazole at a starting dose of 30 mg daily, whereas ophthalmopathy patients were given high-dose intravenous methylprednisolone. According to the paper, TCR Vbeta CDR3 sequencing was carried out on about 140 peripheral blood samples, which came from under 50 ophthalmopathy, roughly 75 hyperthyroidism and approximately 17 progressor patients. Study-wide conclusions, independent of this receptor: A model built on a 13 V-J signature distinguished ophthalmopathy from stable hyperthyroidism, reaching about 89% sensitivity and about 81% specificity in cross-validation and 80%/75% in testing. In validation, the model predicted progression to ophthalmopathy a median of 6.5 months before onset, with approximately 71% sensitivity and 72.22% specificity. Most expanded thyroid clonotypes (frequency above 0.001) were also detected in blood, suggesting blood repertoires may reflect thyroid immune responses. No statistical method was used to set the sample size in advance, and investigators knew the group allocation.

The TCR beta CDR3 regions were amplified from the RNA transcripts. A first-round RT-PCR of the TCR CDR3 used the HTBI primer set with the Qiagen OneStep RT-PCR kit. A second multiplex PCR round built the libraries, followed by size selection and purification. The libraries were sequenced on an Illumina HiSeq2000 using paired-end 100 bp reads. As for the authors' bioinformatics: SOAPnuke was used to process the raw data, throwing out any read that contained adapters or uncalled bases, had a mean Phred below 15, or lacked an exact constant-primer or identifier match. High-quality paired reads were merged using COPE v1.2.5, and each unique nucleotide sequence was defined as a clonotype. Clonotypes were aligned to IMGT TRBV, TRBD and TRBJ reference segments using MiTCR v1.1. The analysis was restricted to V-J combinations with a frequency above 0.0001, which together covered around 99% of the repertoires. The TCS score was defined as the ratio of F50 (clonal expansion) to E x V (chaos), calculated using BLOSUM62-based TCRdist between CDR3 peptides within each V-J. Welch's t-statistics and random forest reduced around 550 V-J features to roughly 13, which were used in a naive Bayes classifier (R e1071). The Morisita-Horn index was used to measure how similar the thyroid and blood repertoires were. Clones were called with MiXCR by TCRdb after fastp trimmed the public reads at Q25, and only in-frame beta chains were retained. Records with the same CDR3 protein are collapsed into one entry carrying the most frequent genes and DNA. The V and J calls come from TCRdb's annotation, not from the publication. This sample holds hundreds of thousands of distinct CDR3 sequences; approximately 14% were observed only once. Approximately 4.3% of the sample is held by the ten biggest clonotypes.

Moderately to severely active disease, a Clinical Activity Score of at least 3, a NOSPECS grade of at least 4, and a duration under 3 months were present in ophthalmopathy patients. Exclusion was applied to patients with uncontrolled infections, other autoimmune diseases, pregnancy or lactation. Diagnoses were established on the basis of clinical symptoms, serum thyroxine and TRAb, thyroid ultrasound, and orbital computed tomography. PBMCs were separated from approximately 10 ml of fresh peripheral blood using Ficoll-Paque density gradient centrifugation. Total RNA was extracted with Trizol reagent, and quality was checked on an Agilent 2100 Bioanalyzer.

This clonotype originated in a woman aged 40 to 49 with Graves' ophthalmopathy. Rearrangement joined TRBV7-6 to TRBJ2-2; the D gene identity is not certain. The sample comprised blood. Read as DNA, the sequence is TGTGCCAGCAGCTTAGCGCTGTCCGGGGAGCTGTTTTTT. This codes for CASSLALSGELFF.